Included here is one TCR beta chain sequence, with context. Its antigen remains unidentified. The TCR beta CDR3 regions underwent amplification using RNA transcripts as the source. Using the HTBI primer set, a first-round RT-PCR was run on the TCR CDR3. TCRdb called the multiplex PCR reads again in MiXCR, with one record for every CDR3 protein. The table has 450,000 to 700,000 distinct CDR3 sequences, about 43% seen once; the top ten hold around 20%. These data originate in a study of T cells in Graves' hyperthyroidism and ophthalmopathy. Findings and limits, study-wide: A model using 13 V-J features told ophthalmopathy apart from stable hyperthyroidism. For ophthalmopathy, model prediction preceded onset by a median about 6 months. Most clonotypes that expanded in the thyroid above 0.001 also showed up in blood.

CDR1 is SGHTA and CDR2 is FQGNSA in the germline V gene. The V end lost 0 bases, the J end lost 4 bases, and 15 bases lay between the germline ends. The CDR3 is made up of 16 amino acids. The sequence was obtained from an adult woman with Graves' disease, either hyperthyroidism or ophthalmopathy (not recorded which). The chain combines TRBV7-2 with TRBJ2-5, with D perhaps matching TRBD1 or TRBD2 (7 bases each). The sample comprised peripheral blood or thyroid tissue (not recorded which). CDR3 residues: CASSLAGGRGRETQYF. The CDR3 DNA sequence: TGTGCCAGCAGCTTAGCGGGGGGGAGGGGGCGAGAGACCCAGTACTTC. Drawing the rest from reference TRBV7-2 and TRBJ2-5, the complete variable domain is GAGVSQSPSNKVTEKGKDVELRCDPISGHTALYWYRQSLGQGLEFLIYFQGNSAPDKSGLPSDRFSAERTGGSVSTLTIQRTQQEDSAVYLCASSLAGGRGRETQYFGPGTRLLVL.